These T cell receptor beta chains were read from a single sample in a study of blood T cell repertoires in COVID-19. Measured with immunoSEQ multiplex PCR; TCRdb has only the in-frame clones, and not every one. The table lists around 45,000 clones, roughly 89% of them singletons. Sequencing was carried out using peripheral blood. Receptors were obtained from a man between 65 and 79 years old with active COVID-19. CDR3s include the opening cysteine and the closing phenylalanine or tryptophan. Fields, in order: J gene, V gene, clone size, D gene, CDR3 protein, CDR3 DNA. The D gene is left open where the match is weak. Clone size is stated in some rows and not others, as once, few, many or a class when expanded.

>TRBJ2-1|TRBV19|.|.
CASSSQGLGEQFF
TGTGCCAGTAGCTCACAGGGTTTGGGTGAGCAGTTCTTC
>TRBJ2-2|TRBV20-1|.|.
CSASAQGTGELFF
TGCAGTGCTAGTGCCCAGGGCACCGGGGAGCTGTTTTTT
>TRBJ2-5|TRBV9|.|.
CASSRSPQRTQETQYF
TGTGCCAGCAGCCGGTCCCCCCAGCGTACACAAGAGACCCAGTACTTC
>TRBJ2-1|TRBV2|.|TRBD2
CASSAASGGYNEQFF
TGTGCCAGCAGTGCCGCTAGCGGGGGCTACAATGAGCAGTTCTTC
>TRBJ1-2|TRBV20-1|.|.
CSAWTVYGYTF
TGCAGTGCTTGGACTGTATATGGCTACACCTTC
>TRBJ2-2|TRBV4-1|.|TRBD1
CASSRGQLNTGELFF
TGCGCCAGCAGCCGGGGACAGCTTAACACCGGGGAGCTGTTTTTT
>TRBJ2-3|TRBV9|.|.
CASSVAGLDRTDTQYF
TGTGCCAGCAGCGTAGCCGGACTGGACAGAACAGATACGCAGTATTTT
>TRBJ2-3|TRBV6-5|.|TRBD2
CASSGTSGGIGPQYF
TGTGCCAGCAGCGGGACTAGCGGGGGGATCGGGCCGCAGTATTTT
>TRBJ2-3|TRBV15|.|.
CATSDGGDTQYF
TGTGCCACCAGTGACGGCGGAGATACGCAGTATTTT
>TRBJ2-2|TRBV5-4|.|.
CASSSGSNTGELFF
TGTGCCAGCAGCAGCGGATCGAACACCGGGGAGCTGTTTTTT
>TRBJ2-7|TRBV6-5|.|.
CASSWEGTPSYEQYF
TGTGCCAGCAGTTGGGAGGGGACACCCTCCTACGAGCAGTACTTC
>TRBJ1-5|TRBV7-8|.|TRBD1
CASSSDRANQPQHF
TGTGCCAGCAGCTCAGACAGGGCCAATCAGCCCCAGCATTTT
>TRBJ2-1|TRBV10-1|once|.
CASNWSSYNEQFF
TGCGCCAGCAACTGGAGCTCCTACAATGAGCAGTTCTTC
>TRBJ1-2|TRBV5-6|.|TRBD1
CASSSGTGDGYTF
TGTGCCAGCAGCTCCGGGACAGGGGATGGCTACACCTTC
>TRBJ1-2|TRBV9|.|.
CASSEKQVNLNYGYTF
TGTGCCAGCAGCGAAAAGCAGGTCAACCTAAACTATGGCTACACCTTC
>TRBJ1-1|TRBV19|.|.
CASLRVPTEAFF
TGTGCCAGTCTCAGGGTACCCACTGAAGCTTTCTTT
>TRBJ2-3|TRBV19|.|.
CASSWRGTQYF
TGTGCCAGTAGTTGGCGGGGTACGCAGTATTTT
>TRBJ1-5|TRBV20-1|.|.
CSASRSWVLGNQPQHF
TGCAGTGCTAGTCGTAGCTGGGTTCTTGGAAATCAGCCCCAGCATTTT
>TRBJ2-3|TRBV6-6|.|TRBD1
CASRDRDRGTDTQYF
TGTGCCAGCAGAGACCGGGACAGGGGAACAGATACGCAGTATTTT
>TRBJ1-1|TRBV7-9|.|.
CASSFITEAFF
TGTGCCAGCAGCTTCATCACTGAAGCTTTCTTT
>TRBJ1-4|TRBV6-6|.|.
CASSSPGLEKLFF
TGTGCCAGCAGTTCCCCGGGACTTGAAAAACTGTTTTTT
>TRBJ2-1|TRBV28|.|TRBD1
CASAGTGGYNEQFF
TGTGCCAGCGCGGGGACAGGGGGATACAATGAGCAGTTCTTC
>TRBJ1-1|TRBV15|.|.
CATSRTGYTEAFF
TGTGCCACCAGCAGGACAGGCTACACTGAAGCTTTCTTT